The 4 T cell receptor beta chains reported below all come from one sample, sequenced in a study of T cell responses to AZD1222 COVID-19 vaccine. TCRdb's table, derived via immunoSEQ multiplex PCR, lists solely in-frame clones and lacks some. The data contain about 130,000 clones, about nine tenths of them singletons. Sequenced material: peripheral blood, taken on day 0 of AZD1222 vaccination. The receptor source for this set is an adult in good health.

V gene TRBV3-1 (or the pseudogene TRBV3-2) combines with J gene TRBJ1-5, with D hard to call. The CDR3 is made up of 16 amino acids. The V gene's germline CDR1 is LGHDT and CDR2 YNNKEL (reference sequence). Trimming removed 8 bases at V and 0 bases at J, with 17 bases between. In nucleotides, the CDR3 is TGTGCCAGCTGGTCAGTAGGAGCTTCTAGCAATCAGCCCCAGCATTTT. Translating gives CASWSVGASSNQPQHF.

The rearrangement joins TRBV19 to TRBJ2-3; possibly TRBD1 for D (6 bases). The germline V gene has CDR1 LNHDA and CDR2 SQIVND (reference sequence). The CDR3 totals 15 residues. Deletions cut 6 bases from V and 5 bases from J, with 18 bases between. The CDR3 DNA follows: TGTGCCAGTAGAACTACAGGGTTGGGTGTAGATACGCAGTATTTT. This sequence encodes CASRTTGLGVDTQYF.

The chain employs TRBV30 and TRBJ1-5; possible D gene TRBD1, 5 bases. V gave up 5 bases and J gave up 3 bases, with 11 bases separating them. Germline CDR1 and CDR2: GTSNPN and SVGIG (reference sequence). This CDR3 region has 13 residues. The CDR3 nucleotides are TGTGCCTGGCAGCAGGGTGTCAATCAGCCCCAGCATTTT. As protein: CAWQQGVNQPQHF.

This clone has only a few counts. This sample also contains other DNA sequences that code for the same CDR3. This chain links TRBV28 with TRBJ1-2, with no clear D. CDR1 MDHEN and CDR2 SYDVKM come from the germline V gene. The CDR3 is 14 residues long. V shed 3 bases and J shed 2 bases, with 10 bases lying between them. This CDR3 is CASSLAGPNYGYTF. For the CDR3, the DNA is TGTGCCAGCAGTTTGGCAGGCCCCAACTATGGCTACACCTTC.